This TCR beta chain came from a study of OX40 agonist ivuxolimab in advanced cancers. Study-wide results and limits: The study found among the lowest clonal expansion in partial responders at 0.1-3.0 mg/kg. Normalized expansion of T-cell clones was also low for some nonresponders.

On this clone itself: Its cognate antigen is unknown.

TCRdb's copy holds only in-frame clones and misses some; the assay was immunoSEQ multiplex PCR. The sample comprises nearly 80,000 clones, 80% to 95% of which are singletons, and less than 0.35% rests with the top ten. The V end was cut by 4 bases, the J end by 6 bases, with 13 bases between. This CDR3 is 14 amino acids long. Germline assignment: CDR1 MNHNY and CDR2 SVGAGI (reference sequence). Blood draws occurred at baseline, cycle 4 day 1, and cycle 7 day 1. The chain joins TRBV6-6 to TRBJ1-5; tentative D call: TRBD1 (6 bases). The clonotype comes from an adult with an advanced solid tumor such as melanoma, head and neck, liver or kidney cancer. Here the sequenced sample was CD4+ or CD8+ T cells sorted from blood, taken in a trial of the OX40 agonist ivuxolimab. The CDR3 loop is CASSFGGRGQPQHF. Here the CDR3 DNA reads TGTGCCAGCAGTTTCGGGGGGCGCGGTCAGCCCCAGCATTTT.